One sample yielded the 31 T cell receptor beta chains listed below, sequenced in a study of cytomegalovirus exposure and HLA in healthy donors. The study ran its PCR with 60 Vbeta and 13 Jbeta primers. Data came from immunoSEQ multiplex PCR; TCRdb stores just in-frame clones and leaves some out. Here the sample spans roughly 54,000 clones, 70% to 85% being singletons. Sequenced sample: PBMCs. The receptor set was obtained from a man aged 50 to 59 in good health and CMV-seronegative.

The V gene is TRBV5-1, the J gene TRBJ2-3, with a possible D match to TRBD1 (6 bases). The V gene lost 5 bases and the J gene lost 2 bases, with 9 bases spanning the gap. Germline CDR1 is SGHRS and CDR2 is YFSETQ. The CDR3 has 13 amino acids. The CDR3 DNA is TGCGCCAGCAGGTGGGACAACACAGATACGCAGTATTTT. It encodes CASRWDNTDTQYF.

This clone has more than one count but fewer than ten. In DNA form, the CDR3 reads TGCGCCAGCAGCCTGGACAAAGGGGCCAACGTCCTGACTTTC. Its protein is CASSLDKGANVLTF. The chain couples TRBV5-1 to TRBJ2-6; tentative D call: TRBD1 (5 bases). Germline values: CDR1 SGHRS, CDR2 YFSETQ. V gave up 4 bases and J gave up 4 bases, with 9 bases separating them. The CDR3 has 14 amino acids.

The chain has TRBV6-5 and TRBJ2-7, with 8 bases lining up with TRBD1. Per the germline V gene, CDR1 is MNHEY and CDR2 is SVGAGI. The CDR3 totals 16 residues. V gave up 0 bases and J gave up 1 base; unmatched junction bases: 5. CDR3 sequence: CASSYSIGTGSYEQYF. CDR3 in DNA: TGTGCCAGCAGTTACTCGATAGGGACAGGTTCCTACGAGCAGTACTTC.

There are a few counts of this clone. The CDR3 reads CASSPTASGANVLTF. The CDR3 nucleotides are TGTGCCAGCAGCCCGACAGCCTCTGGGGCCAACGTCCTGACTTTC. V and J are TRBV7-2 and TRBJ2-6, with TRBD1 as a possible D gene (5 bases). This CDR3 is built from 15 residues. Germline CDR1 SGHTA, CDR2 FQGNSA. The ends were cut back, 5 bases at V and 0 bases at J, with 8 bases in the middle.

This clone was seen a few times. The chain links TRBV2 to TRBJ1-1; D ambiguous. The V and J ends lost 3 bases and 4 bases respectively, with 9 bases between them. CDR1 is SNHLY, CDR2 FYNNEI, per germline. The CDR3 sequence is 13 residues long. This CDR3 reads CASSEEDFTEAFF. CDR3 DNA: TGTGCCAGCAGTGAGGAGGATTTCACTGAAGCTTTCTTT.

This clone was observed a few times. The chain recombines TRBV6-4 with TRBJ2-3; 12 bases align to TRBD1. The junction had 11 bases not matched to a gene; V was cut back by 4 bases and J by 3 bases. Germline lookup yields CDR1 MRHNA and CDR2 SNTAGT. The CDR3 spans 18 residues. CDR3 loop: CASSVSTGDRGRTDTQYF. CDR3 coding DNA: TGTGCCAGCAGTGTCTCGACTGGGGACAGGGGGCGGACAGATACGCAGTATTTT.

The V call is TRBV6-5, the J call TRBJ2-7; no clear D gene. The V gene lost 8 bases and the J gene lost 7 bases, with 15 bases spanning the gap. The CDR3 length is 12 residues. Germline assignment: CDR1 MNHEY and CDR2 SVGAGI. In DNA form, the CDR3 reads TGTGCCAGCTTTGCGGCACCTACGGAGCAGTACTTC. This sequence encodes CASFAAPTEQYF.

J is TRBJ2-5 and V is TRBV5-4; 7 positions agree with TRBD1. After removal of 1 base from V and 4 bases from J, the junction contained 10 bases not matched to a gene. Germline assignment: CDR1 SGHNT and CDR2 YYREEE (reference sequence). This CDR3 has 16 residues. In DNA form, the CDR3 reads TGTGCCAGCAGCTTGCGGGCAGGGGGTGGAGCAGAGACCCAGTACTTC. Protein: CASSLRAGGGAETQYF.

This clone was seen a few times. The chain joins TRBV7-2 to TRBJ2-3; TRBD2 agrees at 9 bases. CDR1 is SGHTA and CDR2 is FQGNSA in the germline V gene. Trimming took 4 bases from V and 8 from J; bases not matched to a gene: 13. The CDR3 is 16 residues long. CDR3 DNA sequence: TGTGCCAGCAGCTCTGTCGGCGGGGGGGCCGGGGGTACGCAGTATTTT. It specifies CASSSVGGGAGGTQYF.

This clone was detected only a few times. The chain joins TRBV28 to TRBJ2-7, with D perhaps matching TRBD2 (6 bases). Germline loops: CDR1 MDHEN, CDR2 SYDVKM. The ends were cut back, 4 bases at V and 1 base at J, with 14 bases in the middle. The length of the CDR3 is 15 residues. Here the CDR3 reads CASSSPGTQSYEQYF. The CDR3 region has the DNA TGTGCCAGCAGTTCACCCGGGACTCAGTCCTACGAGCAGTACTTC. The full variable domain, in which reference TRBV28 and TRBJ2-7 provide the parts outside the CDR3, is DVKVTQSSRYLVKRTGEKVFLECVQDMDHENMFWYRQDPGLGLRLIYFSYDVKMKEKGDIPEGYSVSREKKERFSLILESASTNQTSMYLCASSSPGTQSYEQYFGPGTRLTVT.

This clone was picked up a small number of times. The CDR3 DNA follows: TGTGCCAGCAGCTTGGCCGGGGGATTCCCCCACAATGAGCAGTTCTTC. It translates to CASSLAGGFPHNEQFF. The chain uses TRBV5-4 and TRBJ2-1, with TRBD2 as a possible D gene (6 bases). Germline V lookup: CDR1 SGHNT, CDR2 YYREEE (reference sequence). V was clipped by 0 bases and J by 5 bases, with 15 bases between them. The length of the CDR3 is 16 residues.

The chain is built from TRBV25-1 and TRBJ1-5; D remains ambiguous. The CDR3 has 14 amino acids. V was clipped by 4 bases and J by 3 bases, with 10 bases between them. Germline lookup yields CDR1 MGHDK and CDR2 SYGVNS. The CDR3, as DNA: TGTGCCAGCAGTGCCTCGGTCGTCAATCAGCCCCAGCATTTT. Protein sequence: CASSASVVNQPQHF.

The chain links TRBV6-1 to TRBJ1-6; D ambiguous. Trimming removed 0 bases at V and 5 bases at J, with 11 bases between. The CDR3 spans 16 residues. Germline loops: CDR1 MNHNS, CDR2 SASEGT. CDR3 loop: CASSEAIGRDNSPLHF. The CDR3 DNA reads TGTGCCAGCAGTGAAGCGATAGGGCGGGATAATTCACCCCTCCACTTT.

The rearrangement uses TRBV7-2 and TRBJ1-1; 7 bases align to TRBD1. Trimming removed 1 base from V and 1 base from J; junction bases left unmatched: 6. This CDR3 has 16 residues. Germline V CDR1 and CDR2: SGHTA, FQGNSA. CDR3 in DNA: TGTGCCAGCAGCTTAGTAGGAAGGGGGCGGAACACTGAAGCTTTCTTT. This sequence encodes CASSLVGRGRNTEAFF. The full variable domain, rest sourced from reference TRBV7-2 and TRBJ1-1, is GAGVSQSPSNKVTEKGKDVELRCDPISGHTALYWYRQSLGQGLEFLIYFQGNSAPDKSGLPSDRFSAERTGGSVSTLTIQRTQQEDSAVYLCASSLVGRGRNTEAFFGQGTRLTVV.

This chain connects TRBV6-1 to TRBJ2-1, with D uncertain. The CDR3 is 11 amino acids. Germline loops: CDR1 MNHNS, CDR2 SASEGT. Trimming took off 4 bases at V and 8 bases at J, with 6 bases between the two ends. The CDR3 loop is CASSVADEQFF. The CDR3 DNA sequence: TGTGCCAGCAGTGTGGCCGATGAGCAGTTCTTC.

This clone was observed a few times. This sequence joins TRBV4-2 and TRBJ1-1; D perhaps matches TRBD1 (5 bases). V was clipped by 2 bases and J by 0 bases, with 10 bases between them. The CDR3 contains 15 residues. In germline, CDR1 is LGHNA, CDR2 YNFKEQ. The CDR3 nucleotides read TGTGCCAGCAGCCAACATAGACAGATGAACACTGAAGCTTTCTTT. This translates into CASSQHRQMNTEAFF.

The chain is built from TRBV7-8 and TRBJ2-1; 7 bases fit TRBD1. Losses at the gene ends were 5 bases for V and 3 bases for J; bases not matched to a gene: 10. The CDR3 totals 16 residues. Looked up from germline, CDR1 is SGHVS and CDR2 is FQNEAQ. CDR3 in amino acids: CASSLGWTGNYNEQFF. The CDR3, as DNA: TGTGCCAGCAGCCTAGGGTGGACAGGTAACTACAATGAGCAGTTCTTC.

The chain recombines TRBV19 with TRBJ2-1; 10 bases fit TRBD1. Germline trimming cut 6 bases from V and 6 bases from J; bases unmatched to any gene: 8. Germline values: CDR1 LNHDA, CDR2 SQIVND (reference sequence). The CDR3 spans 15 residues. The CDR3 spells CASSQRQGAGNEQFF. The DNA for the CDR3 is TGTGCCAGTAGCCAGCGACAGGGGGCCGGCAATGAGCAGTTCTTC.

The rearrangement uses TRBV19 and TRBJ2-3; TRBD2 agrees at 12 bases. CDR1 LNHDA and CDR2 SQIVND come from the germline V gene (reference sequence). J lost 3 bases, V lost 7 bases, and 8 bases had no gene match. The CDR3 totals 16 residues. The DNA of the CDR3 is TGTGCCAGTATGGAGATTACTAGCGGGAGGACAGATACGCAGTATTTT. Translation gives CASMEITSGRTDTQYF.

This chain joins TRBV27 and TRBJ2-7; TRBD2 aligns across 7 bases. Germline V gene data show CDR1 as MNHEY and CDR2 as SMNVEV (reference sequence). This CDR3 is built from 14 residues. Germline trimming cut 5 bases from V and 0 bases from J; bases unmatched to any gene: 4. In nucleotides, the CDR3 is TGTGCCAGCAGTCCTCGGGGGGTCTCCTACGAGCAGTACTTC. Translation gives CASSPRGVSYEQYF.

The rearrangement links TRBV6-5 to TRBJ2-3; possibly TRBD2 for D (6 bases). Trimming removed 6 bases at V and 2 bases at J, with 15 bases between. In germline, CDR1 is MNHEY, CDR2 SVGAGI. The CDR3 spans 15 residues. CDR3 coding DNA: TGTGCCAGCAGCACCTTAACGGGAGACACAGATACGCAGTATTTT. Translating it yields CASSTLTGDTDTQYF.

The rearrangement uses TRBV10-1 and TRBJ1-5; tentatively, D is TRBD1 (5 bases). The CDR3 length is 19 residues. The V and J ends lost 2 bases and 3 bases respectively, with 23 bases between them. Germline V gives CDR1 WNHNN, CDR2 SYGVQD (reference sequence). The CDR3, as DNA: TGCGCCAGCAGTGAGACCCCCAGGGATAAAGGGTCGACCAATCAGCCCCAGCATTTT. This encodes CASSETPRDKGSTNQPQHF.

V usage is TRBV27 and J usage is TRBJ2-3; D not certain. V was trimmed by 3 bases and J by 5 bases, leaving 3 bases between them. Germline CDR1 reads MNHEY; CDR2 reads SMNVEV (reference sequence). The CDR3 has 11 residues. The chain's CDR3 is CASSFQDTQYF. In DNA form, the CDR3 reads TGTGCCAGCAGTTTTCAAGATACGCAGTATTTT.

The gene calls are TRBV2 and TRBJ2-4; D gene unclear. The CDR3 totals 13 residues. CDR1 and CDR2 from the germline V gene are SNHLY and FYNNEI. The V and J ends lost 3 bases and 2 bases respectively, with 5 bases between them. The CDR3 sequence: CASSESSKNIQYF. The CDR3 DNA reads as TGTGCCAGCAGTGAGAGTTCCAAAAACATTCAGTACTTC.

The V call is TRBV6-6, the J call TRBJ2-7; 9 nucleotides agree with TRBD1. The CDR3 runs to 14 residues. With V trimmed by 6 bases and J by 7 bases, 10 bases remained unmatched. CDR1 and CDR2 from the germline V gene are MNHNY and SVGAGI (reference sequence). DNA of the CDR3: TGTGCCAGCAGACGGGACAGGGTTGTATGGGAGCAGTACTTC. Residues: CASRRDRVVWEQYF.

The genes are TRBV11-2 and TRBJ2-7, with 8 positions matching TRBD1. Germline V CDR1 and CDR2: SGHAT, FQNNGV. Losses at the gene ends were 7 bases for V and 2 bases for J; bases not matched to a gene: 7. The CDR3 is 14 residues long. The CDR3 DNA reads as TGTGCCAGCAAATACGGACAGGGTACCTACGAGCAGTACTTC. This codes for CASKYGQGTYEQYF.

This clone was recorded only once. The CDR3 nucleotides are TGTGCCAGCAGCCCGGGACAGGCTTTGAACACTGAAGCTTTCTTT. It yields the protein CASSPGQALNTEAFF. This chain connects TRBV9 to TRBJ1-1, with 8 bases matching TRBD1. Germline CDR1 is SGDLS and CDR2 is YYNGEE. The CDR3 runs 15 residues. Unmatched junction bases numbered 5, after V lost 4 bases and J lost 0 bases.

The chain combines TRBV7-2 with TRBJ1-6, with TRBD1 matching 8 bases. V lost 3 bases to trimming and J lost 11 bases; unmatched junction nucleotides: 9. This CDR3 has 15 amino acids. Germline V lookup: CDR1 SGHTA, CDR2 FQGNSA. CDR3 coding DNA: TGTGCCAGCAGCTTGAGCGGACAGGGCGGGACACCCCTCCACTTT. It yields the protein CASSLSGQGGTPLHF.

This chain links TRBV18 with TRBJ2-7; 8 bases agree with TRBD2. The CDR3 covers 16 residues. The junction had 7 bases not matched to a gene; V was cut back by 2 bases and J by 1 base. Germline CDR1 is KGHSH and CDR2 is LQKENI. CDR3 nucleotide sequence: TGTGCCAGCTCACCAATAGAGCGGGGGCTGTCCTACGAGCAGTACTTC. It is translated as CASSPIERGLSYEQYF.

This chain connects TRBV5-4 to TRBJ2-3; D perhaps matches TRBD1 (6 bases). CDR1 and CDR2 from the germline V gene are SGHNT and YYREEE (reference sequence). CDR3 size: 17 residues. Trimming took off 2 bases at V and 6 bases at J, with 22 bases between the two ends. CDR3 sequence (DNA): TGTGCCAGCAGCTTACGACAGGATGGGGAAATGATGGATACGCAGTATTTT. Encoded protein: CASSLRQDGEMMDTQYF.

This chain connects TRBV5-1 to TRBJ2-7; 9 nucleotides align to TRBD1. The CDR3 is 13 residues long. The trim removed 6 bases at V and 6 bases at J, leaving 7 bases unmatched. In germline, CDR1 is SGHRS, CDR2 YFSETQ. The CDR3 here is CASTENRGREQYF. The CDR3 DNA sequence: TGCGCCAGCACCGAAAACAGGGGGCGCGAGCAGTACTTC. The entire variable domain, with the rest obtained from reference TRBV5-1 and TRBJ2-7, is as follows: KAGVTQTPRYLIKTRGQQVTLSCSPISGHRSVSWYQQTPGQGLQFLFEYFSETQRNKGNFPGRFSGRQFSNSRSEMNVSTLELGDSALYLCASTENRGREQYFGPGTRLTVT.